One and the same sample provided the 10 T cell receptor beta chains below, sequenced in a study of OX40 agonist ivuxolimab in advanced cancers. The method was immunoSEQ multiplex PCR; TCRdb's version includes in-frame clones alone and lacks a portion of them. This sample has over 85,000 clones; 84% occur once, and the top ten carry 0.95% to 1.3%. The material sequenced was CD4+ or CD8+ T cells sorted from blood, taken in a trial of the OX40 agonist ivuxolimab. The receptors stem from an adult with an advanced solid tumor such as melanoma, head and neck, liver or kidney cancer.

On this clone itself: This specimen includes other DNA sequences encoding the same CDR3. The gene calls are TRBV28 and TRBJ1-2; a possible D gene is TRBD1 (5 bases). V was cut by 3 bases and J by 5 bases, with 7 bases left in between. Germline V gene data show CDR1 as MDHEN and CDR2 as SYDVKM. The CDR3 sequence is 12 residues long. CDR3 region: CASSFGGYGYTF. The CDR3 bases are TGTGCCAGCAGTTTTGGGGGGTATGGCTACACCTTC.

This clone was picked up one time. The CDR3 sequence is CASSRGDMVTDTQYF. CDR3 in DNA: TGTGCCAGCAGTCGGGGGGACATGGTCACAGATACGCAGTATTTT. This chain links TRBV4-2 with TRBJ2-3, with D perhaps TRBD2 (7 bases). CDR3 length: 15 amino acids. V lost 6 bases and J lost 2, with 15 bases in between. The germline V gene encodes CDR1 LGHNA and CDR2 YNFKEQ.

This chain joins TRBV11-2 and TRBJ1-5; unclear D gene. V lost 2 bases to trimming and J lost 5 bases, with 10 bases between them. Germline V gives CDR1 SGHAT, CDR2 FQNNGV. The length of the CDR3 is 14 residues. CDR3 amino acids: CASSLHLRDQPQHF. The CDR3 DNA follows: TGTGCCAGCAGCTTACATTTACGGGATCAGCCCCAGCATTTT.

The chain employs TRBV18 and TRBJ2-5; D may match TRBD1 or TRBD2 (5 bases each). V dropped 3 bases and J dropped 0 bases, with 8 bases sitting between them. Germline V gene sequence: CDR1 KGHSH, CDR2 LQKENI. The CDR3 spans 14 residues. The CDR3 DNA reads TGTGCCAGCTCACCCTTGGGGGACCAAGAGACCCAGTACTTC. Encoded protein: CASSPLGDQETQYF. Looking up the rest from reference TRBV18 and TRBJ2-5 gives the full variable domain: NAGVMQNPRHLVRRRGQEARLRCSPMKGHSHVYWYRQLPEEGLKFMVYLQKENIIDESGMPKERFSAEFPKEGPSILRIQQVVRGDSAAYFCASSPLGDQETQYFGPGTRLLVL.

This chain links TRBV6-5 with TRBJ2-7; 9 bases align to TRBD1. Trimming cost V 6 bases and J 3 bases; bases outside gene matches: 6. The CDR3 consists of 14 residues. CDR1 is MNHEY, CDR2 SVGAGI, per germline. The CDR3 nucleotides are TGTGCCAGCAGATTGGACAGGGGATACTACGAGCAGTACTTC. Translating it yields CASRLDRGYYEQYF.

The CDR3 coding sequence is TGTGCCAGCAGCAGGAGGGGGGTGAACACTGAAGCTTTCTTT. Translating gives CASSRRGVNTEAFF. The chain uses TRBV5-8 and TRBJ1-1, with TRBD1 as a possible D gene (6 bases). Trimming removed 4 bases at V and 0 bases at J, with 10 bases between. The CDR3 runs 14 residues. Germline CDR1 is SGHTS and CDR2 is YDEGEE.

This clone was detected once. The chain joins TRBV11-2 to TRBJ2-1; 12 bases match TRBD2. Germline-derived CDR1 and CDR2 are SGHAT and FQNNGV. The V segment lost 5 bases and the J segment 1 base; nucleotides outside the gene matches: 9. The length of the CDR3 is 18 residues. CDR3 DNA sequence: TGTGCCAGCAGCCCCCGGGCTAGCGGGGGGGCTTCCTACAATGAGCAGTTCTTC. Protein sequence: CASSPRASGGASYNEQFF.

This chain uses TRBV5-1 with TRBJ2-5; 8 nucleotides line up with TRBD1. With 4 bases clipped from V and 5 bases from J, the junction kept 7 bases outside the gene matches. Per the germline V gene, CDR1 is SGHRS and CDR2 is YFSETQ. CDR3 length: 14 residues. This CDR3 is CASSARTGWETQYF. DNA of the CDR3: TGCGCCAGCAGCGCCAGGACAGGGTGGGAGACCCAGTACTTC.

V and J are TRBV4-2 and TRBJ2-7, with 10 bases that match TRBD1. CDR1 and CDR2 from the germline V gene are LGHNA and YNFKEQ. The J segment lost 2 bases and the V segment lost 6 bases, leaving 16 bases of the junction unmatched. This CDR3 has 18 residues. The CDR3 here is CASSRTVTRDRGTYEQYF. The CDR3 DNA follows: TGTGCCAGCAGTCGCACCGTCACCCGGGACAGGGGCACCTACGAGCAGTACTTC.

J is TRBJ1-2 and V is TRBV6-1; TRBD1 matches at 7 bases. This CDR3 region has 15 residues. Germline CDR1 reads MNHNS; CDR2 reads SASEGT. After removal of 1 base from V and 0 bases from J, the junction contained 2 bases not matched to a gene. CDR3 coding DNA: TGTGCCAGCAGTGAAGGGACAGGCCCTAACTATGGCTACACCTTC. Translating gives CASSEGTGPNYGYTF.